This is a list of T cell receptor beta chains from one sample in a study of beta chain features in type 1 diabetes. Generated by immunoSEQ multiplex PCR, the TCRdb table keeps only in-frame clones and is missing some. This sample has under 300,000 clones, with 16% found just once. Sequenced material: naive CD4+ T cells from blood. These receptors came from a man aged 30-40 years with type 1 diabetes. Each CDR3 is given with its conserved first and last residue. The D gene is left open where the match is weak. Clone sizes are given selectively: once, few, many, or a class where the clone is expanded.

v_call: TRBV5-6
j_call: TRBJ2-7
clone_size: few
d_call: TRBD1
cdr3_nt: TGTGCCAGCAGAGAAAGGACAGGAGTCTACGAGCAGTACTTC
cdr3_aa: CASRERTGVYEQYF

v_call: TRBV28
j_call: TRBJ2-7
clone_size: -
d_call: TRBD1
cdr3_nt: TGTGCCAGCAATCCGGGACAGGGGTACGAGCAGTACTTC
cdr3_aa: CASNPGQGYEQYF

v_call: TRBV5-6
j_call: TRBJ2-1
clone_size: -
d_call: TRBD2
cdr3_nt: TGTGCCAGCAGCAGCGTTGGACTAGCGGGAAGCTCCTACAATGAGCAGTTCTTC
cdr3_aa: CASSSVGLAGSSYNEQFF

v_call: TRBV7-9
j_call: TRBJ2-1
clone_size: -
d_call: -
cdr3_nt: TGTGCCAGCAGCTTAGAACGCTACAATGAGCAGTTCTTC
cdr3_aa: CASSLERYNEQFF

v_call: TRBV10-3
j_call: TRBJ2-1
clone_size: few
d_call: -
cdr3_nt: TGTGCCATCAGTAACCGGGAAGTCTACAATGAGCAGTTCTTC
cdr3_aa: CAISNREVYNEQFF

v_call: TRBV7-2
j_call: TRBJ2-5
clone_size: few
d_call: -
cdr3_nt: TGTGCCAGCAGCTTAGAGCGACAAGAGACCCAGTACTTC
cdr3_aa: CASSLERQETQYF

v_call: TRBV5-1
j_call: TRBJ2-5
clone_size: once
d_call: TRBD2
cdr3_nt: TGCGCCAGCAGCCTAGCGGGAGGTCAAGAGACCCAGTACTTC
cdr3_aa: CASSLAGGQETQYF

v_call: TRBV5-1
j_call: TRBJ2-5
clone_size: once
d_call: -
cdr3_nt: TGCGCCAGCAGCTCTGGACAGAAAGAGACCCAGTACTTC
cdr3_aa: CASSSGQKETQYF

v_call: TRBV4-2
j_call: TRBJ2-7
clone_size: -
d_call: TRBD1
cdr3_nt: TGTGCCAGCAGCCAACAGGGACAGGGCTACGAGCAGTACTTC
cdr3_aa: CASSQQGQGYEQYF

v_call: TRBV9
j_call: TRBJ2-2
clone_size: -
d_call: TRBD1
cdr3_nt: TGTGCCAGCAGCGTAACCGGGACAGGGGTCACCGGGGAGCTGTTTTTT
cdr3_aa: CASSVTGTGVTGELFF

v_call: TRBV2
j_call: TRBJ2-7
clone_size: few
d_call: TRBD2
cdr3_nt: TGTGCCAGCGGGAATAGCGGGTGGGGGACCTACGAGCAGTACTTC
cdr3_aa: CASGNSGWGTYEQYF

v_call: TRBV28
j_call: TRBJ1-1
clone_size: -
d_call: -
cdr3_nt: TGTGCCAGCAGAGCTGACAGAGCTATGAACACTGAAGCTTTCTTT
cdr3_aa: CASRADRAMNTEAFF

v_call: TRBV23-1
j_call: TRBJ2-7
clone_size: -
d_call: TRBD1
cdr3_nt: TGCGCCAGCAGTCAATTCAAGGGGGCGAAAGAGCAGTACTTC
cdr3_aa: CASSQFKGAKEQYF

v_call: TRBV18
j_call: TRBJ2-7
clone_size: -
d_call: -
cdr3_nt: TGTGCCAGCTCATGGACAGATTACGAGCAGTACTTC
cdr3_aa: CASSWTDYEQYF

v_call: TRBV30
j_call: TRBJ1-5
clone_size: few
d_call: -
cdr3_nt: TGTGCCTGGAGTCGGGACCCGGGGGGCAATCAGCCCCAGCATTTT
cdr3_aa: CAWSRDPGGNQPQHF

v_call: TRBV9
j_call: TRBJ2-1
clone_size: few
d_call: -
cdr3_nt: TGTGCCAGCAGCGTAGAAGGAGGCTCCTACAATGAGCAGTTCTTC
cdr3_aa: CASSVEGGSYNEQFF

v_call: TRBV7-9
j_call: TRBJ2-7
clone_size: -
d_call: -
cdr3_nt: TGTGCCAGCAGCTTGACTAGGACAGGAAGATTTTACGAGCAGTACTTC
cdr3_aa: CASSLTRTGRFYEQYF

v_call: TRBV7-9
j_call: TRBJ1-4
clone_size: few
d_call: -
cdr3_nt: TGTGCCAGCAGTTTACCGGGACACCGTAATGAAAAACTGTTTTTT
cdr3_aa: CASSLPGHRNEKLFF

v_call: TRBV9
j_call: TRBJ2-2
clone_size: few
d_call: -
cdr3_nt: TGTGCCAGCAGCGTAGGAGCGTGGAAAAAGGGAGGGGAGCTGTTTTTT
cdr3_aa: CASSVGAWKKGGELFF

v_call: TRBV7-7
j_call: TRBJ2-7
clone_size: -
d_call: -
cdr3_nt: TGTGCTAGCAGCTTAGGGTCTCGGACAAACGAGCAGTACTTC
cdr3_aa: CASSLGSRTNEQYF

v_call: TRBV9
j_call: TRBJ2-1
clone_size: few
d_call: TRBD2
cdr3_nt: TGTGCCAGCAGCGTAGATAGGGCTAGCGGGAGTTTATTTGGTGAGCAGTTCTTC
cdr3_aa: CASSVDRASGSLFGEQFF

v_call: TRBV29-1
j_call: TRBJ2-7
clone_size: -
d_call: -
cdr3_nt: TGCAGCGTTGGGGGGATGAGGCAGTACTTC
cdr3_aa: CSVGGMRQYF

v_call: TRBV30
j_call: TRBJ1-1
clone_size: -
d_call: -
cdr3_nt: TGTGCCTGGAGTCTCCGGGGCCTCACTGAAGCTTTCTTT
cdr3_aa: CAWSLRGLTEAFF

v_call: TRBV7-9
j_call: TRBJ2-5
clone_size: few
d_call: -
cdr3_nt: TGTGCCAGCAGCTTGGCCGCGGGACACAGACAAGAGACCCAGTACTTC
cdr3_aa: CASSLAAGHRQETQYF

v_call: TRBV19
j_call: TRBJ2-1
clone_size: few
d_call: TRBD2
cdr3_nt: TGTGCCAGTAGCAGAAGGACTAGCGGGAGGTACAATGAGCAGTTCTTC
cdr3_aa: CASSRRTSGRYNEQFF

v_call: TRBV7-2
j_call: TRBJ2-7
clone_size: few
d_call: -
cdr3_nt: TGTGCCAGCAGCTTAACGGGTATTGCCTACGAGCAGTACTTC
cdr3_aa: CASSLTGIAYEQYF

v_call: TRBV29-1
j_call: TRBJ2-4
clone_size: -
d_call: -
cdr3_nt: TGCAGCGTAAGACAGATAGCCAAAAACATTCAGTACTTC
cdr3_aa: CSVRQIAKNIQYF

v_call: TRBV6-5
j_call: TRBJ2-7
clone_size: -
d_call: -
cdr3_nt: TGTGCCAGCAGTTACGCGCAGGGGTCAGGTGAGCAGTACTTC
cdr3_aa: CASSYAQGSGEQYF

v_call: TRBV9
j_call: TRBJ1-5
clone_size: few
d_call: -
cdr3_nt: TGTGCCAGCAGCGCCGGATTAGGGACCAATCAGCCCCAGCATTTT
cdr3_aa: CASSAGLGTNQPQHF

v_call: TRBV19
j_call: TRBJ2-7
clone_size: few
d_call: -
cdr3_nt: TGTGCCAGTAGTGCCTACAGGAGCTCCTACGAGCAGTACTTC
cdr3_aa: CASSAYRSSYEQYF

v_call: TRBV29-1
j_call: TRBJ2-3
clone_size: -
d_call: TRBD2
cdr3_nt: TGCAGCTCAAGACTAGCGGGAGGAACAGATACGCAGTATTTT
cdr3_aa: CSSRLAGGTDTQYF

v_call: TRBV28
j_call: TRBJ2-6
clone_size: -
d_call: -
cdr3_nt: TGTGCCAGCAGTTCCCCAGGGGACTCTGGGGCCAACGTCCTGACTTTC
cdr3_aa: CASSSPGDSGANVLTF

v_call: TRBV7-9
j_call: TRBJ1-1
clone_size: -
d_call: -
cdr3_nt: TGTGCCAGCAGCACAAAGGACGCTGAAGCTTTCTTT
cdr3_aa: CASSTKDAEAFF

v_call: TRBV18
j_call: TRBJ1-1
clone_size: -
d_call: -
cdr3_nt: TGTGCCAGCTCACCTTTCGGGGACACTGAAGCTTTCTTT
cdr3_aa: CASSPFGDTEAFF

v_call: TRBV11-3
j_call: TRBJ2-1
clone_size: few
d_call: -
cdr3_nt: TGTGCCAGCAGCTCCTCTTTTGGGGAAGCCGCACACAATGAGCAGTTCTTC
cdr3_aa: CASSSSFGEAAHNEQFF

v_call: TRBV30
j_call: TRBJ2-3
clone_size: few
d_call: TRBD1
cdr3_nt: TGTGCCTGGTTGCAGGGGGTCACGCAGTATTTT
cdr3_aa: CAWLQGVTQYF

v_call: TRBV18
j_call: TRBJ2-1
clone_size: few
d_call: -
cdr3_nt: TGTGCCAGCTCACCACAGGGGGCCTACAATGAGCAGTTCTTC
cdr3_aa: CASSPQGAYNEQFF

v_call: TRBV2
j_call: TRBJ2-3
clone_size: few
d_call: -
cdr3_nt: TGTGCCAGCAGTGAAGCTCTGAGCGGGAGCACAGATACGCAGTATTTT
cdr3_aa: CASSEALSGSTDTQYF

v_call: TRBV29-1
j_call: TRBJ2-2
clone_size: -
d_call: TRBD2
cdr3_nt: TGCAGCGTTGAAAAGAGGCGGGAGCGGACCGGGGAGCTGTTTTTT
cdr3_aa: CSVEKRRERTGELFF

v_call: TRBV7-2
j_call: TRBJ2-3
clone_size: few
d_call: -
cdr3_nt: TGTGCCAGCAGCTTAGTAACGAGCTCGTTGGGCACAGATACGCAGTATTTT
cdr3_aa: CASSLVTSSLGTDTQYF

v_call: TRBV25-1
j_call: TRBJ1-4
clone_size: -
d_call: -
cdr3_nt: TGTGCCAGCACTCTGACGACAGGCCCCCGTAATGAAAAACTGTTTTTT
cdr3_aa: CASTLTTGPRNEKLFF

v_call: TRBV29-1
j_call: TRBJ2-3
clone_size: -
d_call: TRBD2
cdr3_nt: TGCAGCGTTGAACTAGCGGGAATAAGACATACGCAGTATTTT
cdr3_aa: CSVELAGIRHTQYF

v_call: TRBV5-1
j_call: TRBJ2-1
clone_size: -
d_call: TRBD2
cdr3_nt: TGCGCCAGCAGCTTGGGTCTAGCGGCTAGCTCCTACAATGAGCAGTTCTTC
cdr3_aa: CASSLGLAASSYNEQFF

v_call: TRBV7-9
j_call: TRBJ2-1
clone_size: -
d_call: -
cdr3_nt: TGTGCCAGCAGCCGGGGCAAGGACAGGGGACTAGTCGTTGAGCAGTTCTTC
cdr3_aa: CASSRGKDRGLVVEQFF

v_call: TRBV9
j_call: TRBJ2-1
clone_size: -
d_call: -
cdr3_nt: TGTGCCAGCAGCTCCACCGGGGATACCTACAATGAGCAGTTCTTC
cdr3_aa: CASSSTGDTYNEQFF

v_call: TRBV28
j_call: TRBJ2-7
clone_size: -
d_call: -
cdr3_nt: TGTGCCAGCAGTTTCACCTACGAGCAGTACTTC
cdr3_aa: CASSFTYEQYF

v_call: TRBV20-1
j_call: TRBJ1-2
clone_size: few
d_call: -
cdr3_nt: TGCAGTGGAACAAACTATGGCTACACCTTC
cdr3_aa: CSGTNYGYTF

v_call: TRBV7-2
j_call: TRBJ2-2
clone_size: -
d_call: -
cdr3_nt: TGTGCCAGCAGCTCCCGACAGAGGGGCAAAACCGGGGAGCTGTTTTTT
cdr3_aa: CASSSRQRGKTGELFF

v_call: TRBV4-2
j_call: TRBJ1-5
clone_size: few
d_call: TRBD1
cdr3_nt: TGTGCCAGCAGCCAAGGTCGGGACAGTAATCAGCCCCAGCATTTT
cdr3_aa: CASSQGRDSNQPQHF

v_call: TRBV7-9
j_call: TRBJ2-3
clone_size: few
d_call: -
cdr3_nt: TGTGCCAGCAGCTTAGACGGAGGGGATACGCAGTATTTT
cdr3_aa: CASSLDGGDTQYF

v_call: TRBV29-1
j_call: TRBJ2-7
clone_size: -
d_call: TRBD1
cdr3_nt: TGCAGCGTAGCCGGGACAGGAAACGAGCAGTACTTC
cdr3_aa: CSVAGTGNEQYF